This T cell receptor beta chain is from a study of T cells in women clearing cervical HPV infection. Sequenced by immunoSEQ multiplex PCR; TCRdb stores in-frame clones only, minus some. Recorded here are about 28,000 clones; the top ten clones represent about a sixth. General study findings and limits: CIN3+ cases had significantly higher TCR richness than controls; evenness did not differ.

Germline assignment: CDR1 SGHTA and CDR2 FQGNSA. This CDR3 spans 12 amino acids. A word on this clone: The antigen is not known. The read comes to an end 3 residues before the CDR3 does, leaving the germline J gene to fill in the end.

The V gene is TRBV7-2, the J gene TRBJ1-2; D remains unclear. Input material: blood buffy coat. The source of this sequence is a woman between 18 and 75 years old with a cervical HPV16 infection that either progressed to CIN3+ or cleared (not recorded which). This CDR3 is CASSFPTGDYTF. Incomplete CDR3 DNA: TGTGCCAGCAGCTTCCCTACTGGTGAC. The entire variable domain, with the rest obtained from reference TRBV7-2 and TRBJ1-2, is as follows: GAGVSQSPSNKVTEKGKDVELRCDPISGHTALYWYRQSLGQGLEFLIYFQGNSAPDKSGLPSDRFSAERTGGSVSTLTIQRTQQEDSAVYLCASSFPTGDYTFGSGTRLTVV.